This T cell receptor (beta chain) was profiled in a study of blood T cell repertoires in COVID-19. Study-level background: Samples taken during acute and convalescent COVID-19 were collected in the United States, Italy and Spain. In each case, the material was cDNA or gDNA derived from T cells, B-cell-depleted T cells, or PBMCs.

In the original analysis: For nucleated cells, counts were estimated from reference gene primer amplification. The table came from immunoSEQ multiplex PCR; TCRdb's copy has only in-frame clones and leaves some out. V and J calls and clone size are those listed in that table; D and trimming were worked out from the DNA. The sample has roughly 120,000 clones; roughly nine tenths are singletons. The CDR3 covers 15 residues. Germline V gene sequence: CDR1 SGHRS, CDR2 YFSETQ. V gave up 5 bases and J gave up 2 bases; unmatched junction bases: 6. The rearrangement uses TRBV5-1 and TRBJ1-1; 10 nucleotides line up with TRBD1. The clonotype was recovered from a man between 65 and 79 years old who had recovered from COVID-19. The sequenced sample consisted of peripheral blood. CDR3 in amino acids: CASRTLTGGNTEAFF. DNA of the CDR3: TGCGCCAGCAGGACTCTGACAGGGGGCAACACTGAAGCTTTCTTT. The full variable domain, completed using reference TRBV5-1 and TRBJ1-1, is KAGVTQTPRYLIKTRGQQVTLSCSPISGHRSVSWYQQTPGQGLQFLFEYFSETQRNKGNFPGRFSGRQFSNSRSEMNVSTLELGDSALYLCASRTLTGGNTEAFFGQGTRLTVV.